This TCR beta chain comes out of a study of T cell responses to AZD1222 COVID-19 vaccine. General observations from the study: Sampling that yielded the repertoires occurred only after the peak T cell response.

The table came from immunoSEQ multiplex PCR; TCRdb's copy has only in-frame clones and leaves some out. The table shows approximately 80,000 clones, with 75% to 90% occurring only once. A note on this clone: As yet, its antigen is unknown.

The sample here was peripheral blood, taken 28 days after the second AZD1222 dose. The origin of this receptor is an adult who received the AZD1222 COVID-19 vaccine.

The CDR3 reads CASSLILEDEQFF. The CDR3 bases are TGTGCCAGCAGCTTAATACTCGAAGATGAGCAGTTCTTC. J is TRBJ2-1 and V is TRBV7-3; D not certain. Trimming took off 1 base at V and 8 bases at J, with 9 bases between the two ends. This CDR3 is built from 13 residues. Germline-derived CDR1 and CDR2 are SGHTA and FQGTGA. Together with reference TRBV7-3 and TRBJ2-1, the CDR3 gives the full variable domain: GAGVSQTPSNKVTEKGKYVELRCDPISGHTALYWYRQSLGQGPEFLIYFQGTGAADDSGLPNDRFFAVRPEGSVSTLKIQRTERGDSAVYLCASSLILEDEQFFGPGTRLTVL.